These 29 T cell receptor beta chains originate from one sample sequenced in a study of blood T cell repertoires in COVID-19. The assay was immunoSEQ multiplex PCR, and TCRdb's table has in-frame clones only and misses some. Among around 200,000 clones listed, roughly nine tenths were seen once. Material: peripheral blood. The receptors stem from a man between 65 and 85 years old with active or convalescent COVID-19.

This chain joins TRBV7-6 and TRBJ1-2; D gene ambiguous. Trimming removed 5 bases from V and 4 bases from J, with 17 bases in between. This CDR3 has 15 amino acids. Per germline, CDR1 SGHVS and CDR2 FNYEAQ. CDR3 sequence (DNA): TGTGCCAGCAGCCCGCAATCTCGCGGAGTCTATGGCTACACCTTC. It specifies CASSPQSRGVYGYTF.

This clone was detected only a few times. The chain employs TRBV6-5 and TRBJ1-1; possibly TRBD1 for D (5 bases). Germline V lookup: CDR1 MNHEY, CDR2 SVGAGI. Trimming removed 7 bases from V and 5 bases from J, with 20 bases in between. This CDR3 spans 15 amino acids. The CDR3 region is CASTKGVQGRTEAFF. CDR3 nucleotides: TGTGCCAGCACAAAAGGGGTCCAGGGAAGAACTGAAGCTTTCTTT.

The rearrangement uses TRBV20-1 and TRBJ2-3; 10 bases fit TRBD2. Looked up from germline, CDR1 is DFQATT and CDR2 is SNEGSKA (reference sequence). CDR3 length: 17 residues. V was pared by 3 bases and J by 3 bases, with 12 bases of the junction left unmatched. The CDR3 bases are TGCAGTGCTAGTTTTGAGTCTAGCGGGAGTCGGACAGATACGCAGTATTTT. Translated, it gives CSASFESSGSRTDTQYF.

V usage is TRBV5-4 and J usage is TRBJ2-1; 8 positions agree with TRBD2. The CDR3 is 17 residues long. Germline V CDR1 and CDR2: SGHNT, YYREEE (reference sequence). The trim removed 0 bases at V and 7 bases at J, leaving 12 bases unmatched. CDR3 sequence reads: CASSLGGPGGAPNEQFF. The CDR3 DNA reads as TGTGCCAGCAGCTTGGGGGGCCCCGGGGGGGCGCCGAATGAGCAGTTCTTC.

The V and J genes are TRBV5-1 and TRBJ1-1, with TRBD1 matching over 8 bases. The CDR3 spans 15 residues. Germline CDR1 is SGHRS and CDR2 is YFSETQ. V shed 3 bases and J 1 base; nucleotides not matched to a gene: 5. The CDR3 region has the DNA TGCGCCAGCAGCTCTGGGGGGACAGGGAACACTGAAGCTTTCTTT. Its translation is CASSSGGTGNTEAFF.

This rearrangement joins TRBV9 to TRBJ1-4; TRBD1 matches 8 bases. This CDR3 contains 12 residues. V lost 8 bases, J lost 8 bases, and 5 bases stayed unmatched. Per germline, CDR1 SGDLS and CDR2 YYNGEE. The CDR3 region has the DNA TGTGCCAGTGGAGACAGGGGCGAAAAACTGTTTTTT. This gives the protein CASGDRGEKLFF.

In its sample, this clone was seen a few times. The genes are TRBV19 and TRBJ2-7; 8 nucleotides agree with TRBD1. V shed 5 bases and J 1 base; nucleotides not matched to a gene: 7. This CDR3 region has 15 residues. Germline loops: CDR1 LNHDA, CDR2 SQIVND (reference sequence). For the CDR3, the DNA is TGTGCCAGTAGTGGCCGGGACAGGCCTTCCTACGAGCAGTACTTC. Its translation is CASSGRDRPSYEQYF.

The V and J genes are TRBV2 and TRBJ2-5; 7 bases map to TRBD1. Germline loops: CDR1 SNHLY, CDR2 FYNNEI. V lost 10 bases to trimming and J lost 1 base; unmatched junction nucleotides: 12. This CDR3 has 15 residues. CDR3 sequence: CAMQKQGVFQETQYF. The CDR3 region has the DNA TGTGCCATGCAGAAGCAGGGGGTTTTCCAAGAGACCCAGTACTTC.

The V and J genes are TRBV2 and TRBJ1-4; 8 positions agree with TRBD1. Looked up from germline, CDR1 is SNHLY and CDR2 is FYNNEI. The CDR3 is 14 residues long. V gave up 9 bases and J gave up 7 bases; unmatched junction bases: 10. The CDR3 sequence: CARGAGGAGEKLFF. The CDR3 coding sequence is TGTGCCAGGGGGGCAGGGGGCGCCGGTGAAAAACTGTTTTTT.

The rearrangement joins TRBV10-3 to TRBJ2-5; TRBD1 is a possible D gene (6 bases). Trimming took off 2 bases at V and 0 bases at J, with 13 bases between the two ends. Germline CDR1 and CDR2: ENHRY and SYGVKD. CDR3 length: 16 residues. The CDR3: CAISEGRTENQETQYF. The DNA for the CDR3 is TGTGCCATCAGTGAGGGCCGGACAGAGAACCAAGAGACCCAGTACTTC.

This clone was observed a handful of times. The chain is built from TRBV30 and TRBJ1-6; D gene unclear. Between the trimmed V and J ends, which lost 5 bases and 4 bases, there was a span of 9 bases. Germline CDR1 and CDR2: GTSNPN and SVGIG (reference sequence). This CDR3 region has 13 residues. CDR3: CAWGFQYNSPLHF. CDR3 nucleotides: TGTGCCTGGGGGTTTCAATATAATTCACCCCTCCACTTT.

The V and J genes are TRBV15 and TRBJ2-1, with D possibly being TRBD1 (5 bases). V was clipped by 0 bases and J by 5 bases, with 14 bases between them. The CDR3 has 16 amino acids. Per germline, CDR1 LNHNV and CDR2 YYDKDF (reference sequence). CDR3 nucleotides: TGTGCCACCAGCAGAGATCATCGGCAGGGCAACAATGAGCAGTTCTTC. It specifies CATSRDHRQGNNEQFF.

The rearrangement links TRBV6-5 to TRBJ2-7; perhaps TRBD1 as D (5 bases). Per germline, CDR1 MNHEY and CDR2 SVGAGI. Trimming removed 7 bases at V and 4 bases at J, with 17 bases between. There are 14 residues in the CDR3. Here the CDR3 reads CASMPQGATYEQYF. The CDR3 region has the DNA TGTGCCAGCATGCCCCAGGGTGCAACATACGAGCAGTACTTC.

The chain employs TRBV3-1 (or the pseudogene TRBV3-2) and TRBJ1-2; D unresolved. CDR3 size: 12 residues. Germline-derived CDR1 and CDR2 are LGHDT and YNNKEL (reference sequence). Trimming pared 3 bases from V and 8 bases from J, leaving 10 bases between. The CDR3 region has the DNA TGTGCCAGCAGCCAGATTTCGGGAGGCTACACCTTC. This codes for CASSQISGGYTF.

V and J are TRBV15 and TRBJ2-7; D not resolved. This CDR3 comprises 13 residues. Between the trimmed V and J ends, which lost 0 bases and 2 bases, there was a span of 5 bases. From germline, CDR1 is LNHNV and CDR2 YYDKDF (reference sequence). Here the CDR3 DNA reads TGTGCCACCAGCAGAGACAGGACCTACGAGCAGTACTTC. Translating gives CATSRDRTYEQYF. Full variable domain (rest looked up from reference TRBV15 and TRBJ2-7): DAMVIQNPRYQVTQFGKPVTLSCSQTLNHNVMYWYQQKSSQAPKLLFHYYDKDFNNEADTPDNFQSRRPNTSFCFLDIRSPGLGDTAMYLCATSRDRTYEQYFGPGTRLTVT.

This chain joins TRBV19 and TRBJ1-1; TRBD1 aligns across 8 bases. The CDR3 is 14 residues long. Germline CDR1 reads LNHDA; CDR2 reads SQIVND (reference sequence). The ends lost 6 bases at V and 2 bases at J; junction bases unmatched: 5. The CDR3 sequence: CASRRTGTNTEAFF. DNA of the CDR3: TGTGCCAGTAGGAGGACAGGGACTAACACTGAAGCTTTCTTT.

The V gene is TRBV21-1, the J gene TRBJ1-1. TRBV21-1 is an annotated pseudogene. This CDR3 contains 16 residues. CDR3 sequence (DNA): TGTGCCAGCAGCAATAGGGAGGGGTTGCGGGACACTGAAGCTTTCTTT. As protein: CASSNREGLRDTEAFF.

CDR3 region: CASSLAQGGRSNEQFF. CDR3 bases: TGTGCCAGCAGCTTAGCGCAAGGCGGGAGGTCCAATGAGCAGTTCTTC. The chain carries TRBV7-6 and TRBJ2-1; 8 nucleotides align to TRBD2. Germline CDR1 is SGHVS and CDR2 is FNYEAQ. This CDR3 is 16 amino acids long. Trimming at V came to 0 bases and at J to 6 bases, leaving 7 bases not matched to a gene.

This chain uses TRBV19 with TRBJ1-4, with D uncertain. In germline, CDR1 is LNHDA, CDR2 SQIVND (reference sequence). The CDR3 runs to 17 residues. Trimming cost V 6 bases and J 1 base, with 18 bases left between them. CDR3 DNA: TGTGCCAGTAGCCGGCGGGGTGACGGGGTAACTAATGAAAAACTGTTTTTT. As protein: CASSRRGDGVTNEKLFF.

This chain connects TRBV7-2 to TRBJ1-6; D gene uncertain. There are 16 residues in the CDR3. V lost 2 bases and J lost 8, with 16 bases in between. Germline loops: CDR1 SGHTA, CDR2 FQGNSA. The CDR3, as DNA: TGTGCCAGCAGCTTACGACCCCGGCAGACTTATTCACCCCTCCACTTT. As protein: CASSLRPRQTYSPLHF.

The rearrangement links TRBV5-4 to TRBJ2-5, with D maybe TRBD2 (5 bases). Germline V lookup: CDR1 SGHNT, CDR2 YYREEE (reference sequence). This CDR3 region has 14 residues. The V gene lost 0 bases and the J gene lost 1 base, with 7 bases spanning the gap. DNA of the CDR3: TGTGCCAGCAGCTTGGCCGGGATCCAAGAGACCCAGTACTTC. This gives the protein CASSLAGIQETQYF.

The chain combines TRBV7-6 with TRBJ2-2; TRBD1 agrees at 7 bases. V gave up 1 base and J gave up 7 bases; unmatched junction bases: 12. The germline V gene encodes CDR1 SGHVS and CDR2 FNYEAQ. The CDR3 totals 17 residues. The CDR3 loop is CASSLVSGRGLSGELFF. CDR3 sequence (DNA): TGTGCCAGCAGCTTAGTGTCGGGTAGGGGGCTCAGCGGGGAGCTGTTTTTT.

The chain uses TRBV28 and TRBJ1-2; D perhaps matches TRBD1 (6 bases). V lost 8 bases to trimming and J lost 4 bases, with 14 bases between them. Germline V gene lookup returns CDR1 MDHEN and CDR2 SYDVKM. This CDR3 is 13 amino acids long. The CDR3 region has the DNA TGTGCCAGCGTTGGGGGGGCAGGCTATGGCTACACCTTC. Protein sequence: CASVGGAGYGYTF.

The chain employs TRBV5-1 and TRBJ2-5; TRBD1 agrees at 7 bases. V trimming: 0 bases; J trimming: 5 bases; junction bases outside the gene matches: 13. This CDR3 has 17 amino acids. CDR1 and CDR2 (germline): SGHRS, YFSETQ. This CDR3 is CASSLARQGTGLETQYF. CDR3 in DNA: TGCGCCAGCAGCTTGGCAAGACAGGGCACAGGATTGGAGACCCAGTACTTC.

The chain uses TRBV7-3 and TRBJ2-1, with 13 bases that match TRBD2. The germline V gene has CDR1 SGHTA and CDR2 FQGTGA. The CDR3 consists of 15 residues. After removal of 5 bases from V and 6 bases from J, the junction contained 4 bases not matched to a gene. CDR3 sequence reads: CASSRGLAGVNEQFF. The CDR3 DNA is TGTGCCAGCAGCCGTGGACTAGCGGGAGTCAATGAGCAGTTCTTC. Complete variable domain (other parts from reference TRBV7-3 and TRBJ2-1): GAGVSQTPSNKVTEKGKYVELRCDPISGHTALYWYRQSLGQGPEFLIYFQGTGAADDSGLPNDRFFAVRPEGSVSTLKIQRTERGDSAVYLCASSRGLAGVNEQFFGPGTRLTVL.

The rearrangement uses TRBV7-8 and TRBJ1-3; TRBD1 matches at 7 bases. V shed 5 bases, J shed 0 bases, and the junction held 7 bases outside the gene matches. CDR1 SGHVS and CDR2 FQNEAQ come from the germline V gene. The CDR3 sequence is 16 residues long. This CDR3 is CASSAGQIFSGNTIYF. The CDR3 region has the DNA TGTGCCAGCAGCGCGGGACAGATCTTCTCTGGAAACACCATATATTTT.

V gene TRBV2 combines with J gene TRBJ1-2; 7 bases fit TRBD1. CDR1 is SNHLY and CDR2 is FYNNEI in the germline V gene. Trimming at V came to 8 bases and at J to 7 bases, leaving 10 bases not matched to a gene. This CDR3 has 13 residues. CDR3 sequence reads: CASRDSGIRGYTF. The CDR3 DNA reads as TGTGCCAGCCGGGACAGTGGAATTCGTGGCTACACCTTC.

CDR3: CASSMSGRYEQYF. The CDR3 DNA is TGTGCCAGTAGTATGTCTGGGCGTTACGAGCAGTACTTC. The chain couples TRBV19 to TRBJ2-7; no clear D gene. Germline V lookup: CDR1 LNHDA, CDR2 SQIVND (reference sequence). The CDR3 runs to 13 residues. The V end was cut by 3 bases, the J end by 4 bases, with 10 bases between.

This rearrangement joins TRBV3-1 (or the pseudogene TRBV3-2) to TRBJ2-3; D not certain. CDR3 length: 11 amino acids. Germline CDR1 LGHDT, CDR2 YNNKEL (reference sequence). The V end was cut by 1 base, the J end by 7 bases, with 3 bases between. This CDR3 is CASSQANTQYF. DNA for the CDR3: TGTGCCAGCAGCCAAGCTAATACGCAGTATTTT.